The rows below give T cell receptor beta chains drawn from one sample of a study of a mutant IDH1 vaccine in newly diagnosed glioma. The data were produced by immunoSEQ multiplex PCR, yet TCRdb's version contains in-frame clones alone and is incomplete. Among approximately 56,000 clones listed, 65% were seen once. Their recognized antigens are unknown. This material consisted of peripheral blood mononuclear cells (PBMCs), taken from a glioma patient whose treatment included an IDH1 peptide vaccine. These receptors all stem from a man aged 40-49 years with glioma. Some clones in this sample may be carry-over from other donors' samples. Both conserved end residues are part of each CDR3. The size field is filled for only some rows; it gives once, few, many or a size class.

abundance	v_gene	j_gene	CDR3aa
NA	TRBV7-9	TRBJ2-3	CASSSLAGATDTQYF
NA	TRBV2	TRBJ2-5	CASSSSRETQYF
NA	TRBV23-1	TRBJ1-6	CASSQVPYNSPLHF
NA	TRBV15	TRBJ2-7	CATSRAGTGNYEQYF
few	TRBV5-1	TRBJ2-7	CASSLVVSPYEQYF
few	TRBV18	TRBJ1-4	CASSPPNIDNEKLFF
few	TRBV6-6	TRBJ1-4	CASSYLGREKLFF
few	TRBV5-6	TRBJ2-7	CASSLIGEYSYEQYF
few	TRBV7-2	TRBJ2-3	CASSARLSGGGSTDTQYF
NA	TRBV4-1	TRBJ2-3	CASSQGVWELSTDTQYF
NA	TRBV2	TRBJ1-2	CASSEATTGYGYTF
NA	TRBV7-2	TRBJ1-3	CASSSIQGGNTIYF
NA	TRBV6-6	TRBJ2-5	CASQQGRGETQYF
NA	TRBV9	TRBJ1-2	CASSVGGGQGNYGYTF
NA	TRBV18	TRBJ1-2	CASSPVGRNYGYTF
NA	TRBV28	TRBJ1-6	CASSLGPEGASPLHF
NA	TRBV19	TRBJ2-7	CASSVGTGRYEQYF
NA	TRBV6-4	TRBJ2-5	CASSVLRQVWGKETQYF